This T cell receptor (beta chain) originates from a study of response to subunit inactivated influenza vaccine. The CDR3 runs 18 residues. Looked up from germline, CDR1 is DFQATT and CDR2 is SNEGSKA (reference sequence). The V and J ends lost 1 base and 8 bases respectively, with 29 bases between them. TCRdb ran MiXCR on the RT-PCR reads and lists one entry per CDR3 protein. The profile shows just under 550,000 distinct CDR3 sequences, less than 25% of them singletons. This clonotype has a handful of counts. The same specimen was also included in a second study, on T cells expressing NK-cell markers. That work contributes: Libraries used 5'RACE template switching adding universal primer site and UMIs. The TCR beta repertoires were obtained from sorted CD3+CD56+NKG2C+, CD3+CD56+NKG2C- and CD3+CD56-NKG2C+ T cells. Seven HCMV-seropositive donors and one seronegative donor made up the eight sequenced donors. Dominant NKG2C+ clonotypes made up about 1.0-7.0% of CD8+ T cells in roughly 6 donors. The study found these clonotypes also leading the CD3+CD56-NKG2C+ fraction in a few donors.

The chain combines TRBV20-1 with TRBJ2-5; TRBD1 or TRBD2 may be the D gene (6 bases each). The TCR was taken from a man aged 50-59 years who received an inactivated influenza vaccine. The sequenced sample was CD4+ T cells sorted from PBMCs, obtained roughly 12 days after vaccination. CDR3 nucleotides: TGCAGTGCTAGAGTTCAAGGGCTAGCAGGAGGGGGTGTGAACACCCAGTACTTC. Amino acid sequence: CSARVQGLAGGGVNTQYF.